This T cell receptor beta chain was retrieved from a study of radiation and T cells in renal cell carcinoma. Clones were sequenced by immunoSEQ multiplex PCR, and TCRdb holds only the in-frame ones, with some missing. The sample carries about 86,000 clones, around four fifths recorded once. The CDR3 sequence is 11 residues long. Germline lookup yields CDR1 MNHNS and CDR2 SASEGT. With 4 bases removed from V and 2 bases from J, the gap between germline ends came to 3 bases. Time point in this sample: blood 4 weeks post-SBRT, at nephrectomy. The sample's treatment: 15 Gy SBRT to primary tumor, nephrectomy 4 weeks later. The tumor was a clear cell renal cell carcinoma.

The source material was blood, sampled from a patient whose treatment included radiotherapy and nephrectomy. This clonotype originated in a man aged 50 or older with renal cell carcinoma. The chain uses TRBV6-1 and TRBJ2-7; no clear D gene. This CDR3 is CASSGPYEQYF. The CDR3 nucleotides are TGTGCCAGCAGTGGACCCTACGAGCAGTACTTC.